This T cell receptor beta chain comes out of a study of blood T cell repertoires in COVID-19. On the study more broadly: Donors in the United States, Italy and Spain gave samples during acute or convalescent COVID-19. PBMCs, B-cell-depleted T cells, or T cells were the source of the cDNA or gDNA that made up the material.

There are 13 residues in the CDR3. Trimming removed 2 bases at V and 8 bases at J, with 11 bases between. The germline CDR1 and CDR2 sequences are KGHDR and SFDVKD. The protocol was immunoSEQ multiplex PCR, while the TCRdb copy is restricted to in-frame clones and leaves out a portion. The data show approximately 120,000 clones, roughly 72% seen once. This TCR was sampled from a man in his 60s with acute or convalescent COVID-19. The rearrangement joins TRBV24-1 to TRBJ1-2; D unclear. What was sequenced was peripheral blood. The CDR3, as DNA: TGTGCCACCAGTGATTGGGCGTTCGGCGGCTACACCTTC. It yields the protein CATSDWAFGGYTF.